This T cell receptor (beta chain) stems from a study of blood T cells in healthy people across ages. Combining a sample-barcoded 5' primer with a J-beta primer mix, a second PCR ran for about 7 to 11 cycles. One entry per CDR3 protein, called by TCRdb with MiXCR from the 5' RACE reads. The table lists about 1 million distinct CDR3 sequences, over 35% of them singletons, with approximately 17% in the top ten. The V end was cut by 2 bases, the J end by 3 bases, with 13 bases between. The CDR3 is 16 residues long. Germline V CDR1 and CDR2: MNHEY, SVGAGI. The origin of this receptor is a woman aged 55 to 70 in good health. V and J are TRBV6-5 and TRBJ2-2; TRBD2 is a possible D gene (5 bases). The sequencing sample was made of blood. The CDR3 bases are TGTGCCAGCAGTTACGGGAGCGGTTCGGACACCGGGGAGCTGTTTTTT. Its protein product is CASSYGSGSDTGELFF.